The next 18 T cell receptor beta chains were all read from a single sample in a study of cytomegalovirus exposure and HLA in healthy donors. In the PCR, 60 Vbeta and 13 Jbeta primers were used. Assay used: immunoSEQ multiplex PCR; TCRdb lists only in-frame clones, some missing. The table shows a few hundred thousand clones, with around 90% occurring only once. The sequencing input was PBMCs. All receptors come from a girl aged 2 to 10 in good health and CMV-seronegative.

The rearrangement uses TRBV7-9 and TRBJ1-3, with TRBD1 matching 7 bases. The CDR3 has 17 residues. Per germline, CDR1 SEHNR and CDR2 FQNEAQ (reference sequence). The V segment lost 5 bases and the J segment 0 bases; nucleotides outside the gene matches: 10. The CDR3 protein is CASSPTMTGLSGNTIYF. The CDR3 DNA sequence: TGTGCCAGCAGCCCGACGATGACAGGGCTCTCTGGAAACACCATATATTTT.

The chain joins TRBV7-8 to TRBJ1-2, with 8 bases that match TRBD1. Unmatched junction bases numbered 3, after V lost 5 bases and J lost 7 bases. This CDR3 region has 12 residues. The germline V gene encodes CDR1 SGHVS and CDR2 FQNEAQ. This CDR3 is CASSEDRAGYTF. In nucleotides, the CDR3 is TGTGCCAGCAGCGAGGACAGGGCTGGCTACACCTTC.

The chain uses TRBV27 and TRBJ2-1; D call uncertain. V dropped 3 bases and J dropped 6 bases, with 9 bases sitting between them. Germline loops: CDR1 MNHEY, CDR2 SMNVEV (reference sequence). The CDR3 contains 13 residues. This chain's CDR3 is CASSFSDSNEQFF. The DNA for the CDR3 is TGTGCCAGCAGTTTTTCCGACTCCAATGAGCAGTTCTTC.

The chain employs TRBV30 and TRBJ1-1; 7 bases agree with TRBD1. J was trimmed by 3 bases and V by 5 bases; bases with no gene match: 3. The CDR3 is 12 amino acids. Germline lookup yields CDR1 GTSNPN and CDR2 SVGIG (reference sequence). The CDR3 is CAWFDRDTEAFF. CDR3 nucleotide sequence: TGTGCCTGGTTTGACAGGGACACTGAAGCTTTCTTT.

The V call is TRBV13, the J call TRBJ2-7; tentative D call: TRBD1 (8 bases). The CDR3 extends over 15 amino acids. The V and J ends lost 5 bases and 2 bases respectively, with 16 bases between them. Germline values: CDR1 PRHDT, CDR2 FYEKMQ (reference sequence). CDR3 DNA sequence: TGTGCCAGCAGCACTCGACAGGGGAGGGCCTACGAGCAGTACTTC. It codes for CASSTRQGRAYEQYF.

The chain carries TRBV25-1 and TRBJ2-7, with TRBD2 matching 8 bases. Trimming removed 4 bases from V and 0 bases from J; junction bases left unmatched: 8. From germline, CDR1 is MGHDK and CDR2 SYGVNS. CDR3 length: 16 residues. In DNA form, the CDR3 reads TGTGCCAGCAGTGCCCGAGTAGCGGGGCCCTCCTACGAGCAGTACTTC. Translation gives CASSARVAGPSYEQYF.

V is TRBV18 and J is TRBJ1-1; no definite D call. CDR3 length: 13 amino acids. Germline lookup yields CDR1 KGHSH and CDR2 LQKENI. V was pared by 5 bases and J by 2 bases, with 9 bases between. CDR3: CASSSRRNTEAFF. Written as DNA, the CDR3 is TGTGCCAGCTCATCTAGAAGAAACACTGAAGCTTTCTTT. Combining the CDR3 with reference TRBV18 and TRBJ1-1 gives the whole variable domain NAGVMQNPRHLVRRRGQEARLRCSPMKGHSHVYWYRQLPEEGLKFMVYLQKENIIDESGMPKERFSAEFPKEGPSILRIQQVVRGDSAAYFCASSSRRNTEAFFGQGTRLTVV.

In this sample, this clone turned up once. This chain joins TRBV13 and TRBJ1-1; 7 bases line up with TRBD1. Germline trimming cut 0 bases from V and 8 bases from J; bases unmatched to any gene: 3. CDR1 and CDR2 (germline): PRHDT, FYEKMQ (reference sequence). The CDR3 loop spans 13 amino acids. The CDR3 DNA reads as TGTGCCAGCAGCTTAGGCCCGGGACAGGAAGCTTTCTTT. It encodes CASSLGPGQEAFF. The full variable domain, with the rest looked up from reference TRBV13 and TRBJ1-1, is AAGVIQSPRHLIKEKRETATLKCYPIPRHDTVYWYQQGPGQDPQFLISFYEKMQSDKGSIPDRFSAQQFSDYHSELNMSSLELGDSALYFCASSLGPGQEAFFGQGTRLTVV.

About this clone itself: The junction differs from germline at one of its ends, possibly a read error. The rearrangement joins TRBV6-1 to TRBJ2-3, with TRBD2 matching 9 bases. The CDR3 is 16 residues long. Germline-derived CDR1 and CDR2 are MNHNS and SASEGT. CDR3 loop: CASSELAGTYTDAQYF. For the CDR3, the DNA is TGTGCCAGCAGTGAACTAGCGGGGACTTACACAGATGCGCAGTATTTT.

This rearrangement joins TRBV2 to TRBJ1-1, with D possibly being TRBD1 (6 bases). Trimming removed 7 bases from V and 3 bases from J, with 21 bases in between. Germline-derived CDR1 and CDR2 are SNHLY and FYNNEI. The CDR3 totals 16 residues. As DNA, the CDR3 is TGTGCCAGCACCCTACAAAGGGGGATAGAAGACACTGAAGCTTTCTTT. Its translation: CASTLQRGIEDTEAFF.

The V gene is TRBV30, the J gene TRBJ2-5; D remains unclear. The J call may be incorrect, as the DNA end agrees better with TRBJ2-7. CDR1 GTSNPN and CDR2 SVGIG come from the germline V gene (reference sequence). This CDR3 comprises 13 residues. DNA of the CDR3: TGTGCCTGGAGTGTATTAACAGCCTACGAGCAGTACTTC. Translating it yields CAWSVLTAYEQYF.

The chain combines TRBV5-4 with TRBJ2-3; 10 nucleotides match TRBD2. The CDR3 runs 14 residues. J gave up 5 bases and V 0 bases, and 0 bases lay outside the gene matches. CDR1 is SGHNT and CDR2 is YYREEE in the germline V gene (reference sequence). CDR3 sequence: CASSLASGRDTQYF. The CDR3 DNA sequence: TGTGCCAGCAGCTTGGCTAGCGGGAGAGATACGCAGTATTTT.

The chain uses TRBV19 and TRBJ2-7; 11 bases align to TRBD2. J lost 0 bases, V lost 4 bases, and 5 bases had no gene match. CDR1 LNHDA and CDR2 SQIVND come from the germline V gene (reference sequence). This CDR3 contains 16 residues. CDR3 in amino acids: CASSSGTSGSSYEQYF. The CDR3 DNA reads as TGTGCCAGTAGTAGCGGGACTAGCGGTTCCTCCTACGAGCAGTACTTC.

The rearrangement joins TRBV7-9 to TRBJ2-3; possible D gene TRBD1, 6 bases. Germline lookup yields CDR1 SEHNR and CDR2 FQNEAQ (reference sequence). This CDR3 has 15 amino acids. Between the trimmed V and J ends, which lost 3 bases and 1 base, there was a span of 11 bases. DNA for the CDR3: TGTGCCAGCAGCTTTATATCAGGGGGCACAGATACGCAGTATTTT. Amino acid sequence: CASSFISGGTDTQYF.

This clone was seen a single time. The chain couples TRBV18 to TRBJ1-1, with D perhaps matching TRBD1 (5 bases). Trimming stripped 1 base from V and 4 bases from J, with 10 bases between. The V gene's germline CDR1 is KGHSH and CDR2 LQKENI. The length of the CDR3 is 14 residues. The CDR3 nucleotides read TGTGCCAGCTCACCACTTCCGGGGGGCACTGAAGCTTTCTTT. Translated, it gives CASSPLPGGTEAFF.

The gene calls are TRBV28 and TRBJ1-1; D remains unclear. Germline CDR1 reads MDHEN; CDR2 reads SYDVKM. Trimming took off 11 bases at V and 5 bases at J, with 21 bases between the two ends. This CDR3 region has 14 residues. The CDR3 DNA is TGTGCCTCCCGGGCGATCGGGGTGAGAACTGAAGCTTTCTTT. This encodes CASRAIGVRTEAFF.

The rearrangement uses TRBV7-2 and TRBJ1-6; a possible D gene is TRBD1 (6 bases). Trimming took off 3 bases at V and 5 bases at J, with 8 bases between the two ends. The CDR3 is 14 amino acids. Germline CDR1 and CDR2: SGHTA and FQGNSA. CDR3 sequence reads: CASSFAGDNSPLHF. The CDR3 nucleotides read TGTGCCAGCAGCTTCGCAGGGGATAATTCACCCCTCCACTTT.

V usage is TRBV7-2 and J usage is TRBJ2-7; 10 nucleotides agree with TRBD2. CDR3 length: 15 amino acids. V shed 2 bases, J shed 6 bases, and the junction held 7 bases outside the gene matches. CDR1 is SGHTA and CDR2 is FQGNSA in the germline V gene. The chain's CDR3 is CASSLSAGLATEQYF. DNA of the CDR3: TGTGCCAGCAGCTTATCGGCGGGACTAGCGACCGAGCAGTACTTC.